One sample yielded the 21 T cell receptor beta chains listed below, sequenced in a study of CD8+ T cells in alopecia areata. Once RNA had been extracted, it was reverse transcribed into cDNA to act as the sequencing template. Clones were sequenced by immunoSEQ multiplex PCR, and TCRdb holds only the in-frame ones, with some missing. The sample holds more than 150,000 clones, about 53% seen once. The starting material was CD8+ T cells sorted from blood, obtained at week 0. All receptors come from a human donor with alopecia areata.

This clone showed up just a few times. CDR3 loop: CASSAAWTAREGYTF. Here the CDR3 DNA reads TGTGCCAGCAGCGCCGCATGGACAGCCCGGGAGGGCTACACCTTC. This chain connects TRBV9 to TRBJ1-2, with D perhaps TRBD1 (6 bases). V lost 3 bases to trimming and J lost 8 bases, with 20 bases between them. Looked up from germline, CDR1 is SGDLS and CDR2 is YYNGEE. The CDR3 consists of 15 residues. The variable domain in full, with the rest retrieved from reference TRBV9 and TRBJ1-2, is DSGVTQTPKHLITATGQRVTLRCSPRSGDLSVYWYQQSLDQGLQFLIQYYNGEERAKGNILERFSAQQFPDLHSELNLSSLELGDSALYFCASSAAWTAREGYTFGSGTRLTVV.

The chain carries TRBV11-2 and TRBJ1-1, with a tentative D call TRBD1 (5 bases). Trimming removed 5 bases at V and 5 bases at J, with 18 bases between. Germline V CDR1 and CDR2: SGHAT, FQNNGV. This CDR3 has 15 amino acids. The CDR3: CASSPSRGVRTEAFF. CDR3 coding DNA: TGTGCCAGCAGCCCCAGCCGAGGGGTCCGGACTGAAGCTTTCTTT.

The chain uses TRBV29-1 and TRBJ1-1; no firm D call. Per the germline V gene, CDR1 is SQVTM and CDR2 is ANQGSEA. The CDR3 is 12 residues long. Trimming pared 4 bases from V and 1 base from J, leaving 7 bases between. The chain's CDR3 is CSVVSRNTEAFF. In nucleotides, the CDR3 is TGCAGCGTTGTAAGCAGGAACACTGAAGCTTTCTTT.

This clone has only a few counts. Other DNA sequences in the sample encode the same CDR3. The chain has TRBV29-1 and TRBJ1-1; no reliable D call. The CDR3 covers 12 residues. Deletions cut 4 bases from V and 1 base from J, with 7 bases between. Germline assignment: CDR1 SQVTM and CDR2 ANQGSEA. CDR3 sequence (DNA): TGCAGCGTTGTCTCAGGGAACACTGAAGCTTTCTTT. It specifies CSVVSGNTEAFF.

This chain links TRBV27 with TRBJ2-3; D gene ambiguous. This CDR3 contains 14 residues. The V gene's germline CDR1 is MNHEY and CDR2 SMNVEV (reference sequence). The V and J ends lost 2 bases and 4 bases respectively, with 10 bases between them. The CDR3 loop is CASSLEPSSDTQYF. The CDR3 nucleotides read TGTGCCAGCAGTTTAGAGCCTAGTTCAGATACGCAGTATTTT.

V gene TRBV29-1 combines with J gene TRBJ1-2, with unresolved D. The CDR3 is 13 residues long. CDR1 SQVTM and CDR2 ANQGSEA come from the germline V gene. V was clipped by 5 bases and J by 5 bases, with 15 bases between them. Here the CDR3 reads CSVQDHGEYGYTF. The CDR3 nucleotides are TGCAGCGTTCAGGATCATGGAGAGTATGGCTACACCTTC.

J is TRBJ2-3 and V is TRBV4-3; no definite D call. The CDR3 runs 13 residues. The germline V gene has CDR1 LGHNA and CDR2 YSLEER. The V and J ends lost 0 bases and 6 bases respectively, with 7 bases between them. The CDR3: CASSQDSGDTQYF. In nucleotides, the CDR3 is TGCGCCAGCAGCCAAGACTCTGGGGATACGCAGTATTTT.

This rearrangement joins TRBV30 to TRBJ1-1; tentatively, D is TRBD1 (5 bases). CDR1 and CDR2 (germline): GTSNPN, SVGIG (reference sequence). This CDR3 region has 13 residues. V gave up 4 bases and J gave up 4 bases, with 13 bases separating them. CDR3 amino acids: CAWMGGPITEAFF. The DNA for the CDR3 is TGTGCCTGGATGGGGGGACCGATCACTGAAGCTTTCTTT. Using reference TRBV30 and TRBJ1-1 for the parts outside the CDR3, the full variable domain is SQTIHQWPATLVQPVGSPLSLECTVEGTSNPNLYWYRQAAGRGLQLLFYSVGIGQISSEVPQNLSASRPQDRQFILSSKKLLLSDSGFYLCAWMGGPITEAFFGQGTRLTVV.

Here the CDR3 DNA reads TGTGCCAGCAGCTTAGAAGGCAGGGGCTCAAGGGGTGACAAAAACATTCAGTACTTC. Protein: CASSLEGRGSRGDKNIQYF. The chain recombines TRBV7-6 with TRBJ2-4; perhaps TRBD1 as D (6 bases). The germline V and J ends were trimmed by 1 base and 3 bases, with 22 bases remaining between them. The CDR3 runs 19 residues. The V gene's germline CDR1 is SGHVS and CDR2 FNYEAQ.

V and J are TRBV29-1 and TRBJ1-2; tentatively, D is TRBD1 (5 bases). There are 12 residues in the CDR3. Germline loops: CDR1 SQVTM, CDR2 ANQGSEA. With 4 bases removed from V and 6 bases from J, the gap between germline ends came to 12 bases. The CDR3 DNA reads TGCAGCGTTGGACAAGGGGTTCATGGCTACACCTTC. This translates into CSVGQGVHGYTF.

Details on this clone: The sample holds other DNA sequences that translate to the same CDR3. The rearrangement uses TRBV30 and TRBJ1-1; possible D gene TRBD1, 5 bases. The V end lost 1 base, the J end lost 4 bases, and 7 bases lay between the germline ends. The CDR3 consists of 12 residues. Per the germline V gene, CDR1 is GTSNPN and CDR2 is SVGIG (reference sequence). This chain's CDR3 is CAWSGGTTEAFF. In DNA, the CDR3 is TGTGCCTGGAGTGGAGGGACCACTGAAGCTTTCTTT.

CDR3 DNA: TGCGCCAGCAGCGTTTGGACGACAGATACGCAGTATTTT. This gives the protein CASSVWTTDTQYF. The chain has TRBV5-1 and TRBJ2-3, with no clear D. This CDR3 spans 13 amino acids. Germline V CDR1 and CDR2: SGHRS, YFSETQ. Trimming cost V 4 bases and J 3 bases, with 9 bases left between them.

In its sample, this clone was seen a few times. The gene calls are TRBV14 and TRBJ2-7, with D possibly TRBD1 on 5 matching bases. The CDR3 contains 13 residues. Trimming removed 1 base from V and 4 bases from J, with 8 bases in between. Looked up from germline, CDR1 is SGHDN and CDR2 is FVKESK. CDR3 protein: CASSQGQSYEQYF. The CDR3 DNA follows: TGTGCCAGCAGCCAAGGACAGTCGTACGAGCAGTACTTC.

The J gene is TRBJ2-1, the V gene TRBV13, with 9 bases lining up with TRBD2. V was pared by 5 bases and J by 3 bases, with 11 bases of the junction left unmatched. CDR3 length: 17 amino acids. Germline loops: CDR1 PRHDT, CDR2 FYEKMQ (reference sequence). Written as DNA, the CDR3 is TGTGCCAGCAGCCCCACCGGAGCGGGGGGTGTCTACAATGAGCAGTTCTTC. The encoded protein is CASSPTGAGGVYNEQFF.

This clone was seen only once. This CDR3 is CASSQTSEGETQYF. Written as DNA, the CDR3 is TGTGCCAGCAGTCAGACTAGCGAAGGAGAGACCCAGTACTTC. The rearrangement links TRBV6-5 to TRBJ2-5; 8 nucleotides match TRBD2. Germline V gene lookup returns CDR1 MNHEY and CDR2 SVGAGI. V was pared by 5 bases and J by 4 bases, with 6 bases of the junction left unmatched. This CDR3 comprises 14 residues.

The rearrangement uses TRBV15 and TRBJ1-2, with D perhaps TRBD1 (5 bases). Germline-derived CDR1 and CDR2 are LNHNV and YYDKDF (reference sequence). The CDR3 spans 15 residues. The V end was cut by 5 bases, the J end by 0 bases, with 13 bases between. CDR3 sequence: CATSRGRDPNYGYTF. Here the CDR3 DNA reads TGTGCCACCAGCCGGGGCAGGGATCCTAACTATGGCTACACCTTC.

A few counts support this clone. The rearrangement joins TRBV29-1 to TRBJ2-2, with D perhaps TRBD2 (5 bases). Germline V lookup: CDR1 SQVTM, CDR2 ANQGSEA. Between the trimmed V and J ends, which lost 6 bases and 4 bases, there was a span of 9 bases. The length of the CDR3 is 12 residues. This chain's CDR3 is CSVTGFTGELFF. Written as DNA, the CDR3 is TGCAGCGTAACGGGGTTCACCGGGGAGCTGTTTTTT.

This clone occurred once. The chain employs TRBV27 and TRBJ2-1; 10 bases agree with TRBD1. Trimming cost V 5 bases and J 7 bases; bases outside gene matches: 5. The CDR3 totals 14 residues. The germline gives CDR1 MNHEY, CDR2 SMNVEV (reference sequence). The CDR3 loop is CASSLGQGKNEQFF. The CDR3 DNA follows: TGTGCCAGCAGTCTGGGACAGGGGAAGAATGAGCAGTTCTTC.

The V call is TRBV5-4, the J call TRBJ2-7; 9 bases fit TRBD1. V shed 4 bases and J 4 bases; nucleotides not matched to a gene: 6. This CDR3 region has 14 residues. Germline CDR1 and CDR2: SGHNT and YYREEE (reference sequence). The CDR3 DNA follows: TGTGCCAGCAGCACGGGACAGGGCGAATACGAGCAGTACTTC. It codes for CASSTGQGEYEQYF.

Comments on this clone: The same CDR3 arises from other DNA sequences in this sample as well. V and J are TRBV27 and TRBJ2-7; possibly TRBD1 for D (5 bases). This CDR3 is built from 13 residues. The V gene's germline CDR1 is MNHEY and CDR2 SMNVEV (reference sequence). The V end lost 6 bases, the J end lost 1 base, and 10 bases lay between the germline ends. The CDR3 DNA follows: TGTGCCAGCAGCTTAGACAGTTCCTACGAGCAGTACTTC. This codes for CASSLDSSYEQYF.

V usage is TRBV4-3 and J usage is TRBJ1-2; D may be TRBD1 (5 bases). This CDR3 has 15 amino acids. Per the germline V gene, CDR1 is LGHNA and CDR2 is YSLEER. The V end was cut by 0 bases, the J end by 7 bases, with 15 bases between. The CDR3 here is CASSQDLEGTLGYTF. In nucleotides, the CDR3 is TGCGCCAGCAGCCAAGATTTGGAAGGGACGCTTGGCTACACCTTC.